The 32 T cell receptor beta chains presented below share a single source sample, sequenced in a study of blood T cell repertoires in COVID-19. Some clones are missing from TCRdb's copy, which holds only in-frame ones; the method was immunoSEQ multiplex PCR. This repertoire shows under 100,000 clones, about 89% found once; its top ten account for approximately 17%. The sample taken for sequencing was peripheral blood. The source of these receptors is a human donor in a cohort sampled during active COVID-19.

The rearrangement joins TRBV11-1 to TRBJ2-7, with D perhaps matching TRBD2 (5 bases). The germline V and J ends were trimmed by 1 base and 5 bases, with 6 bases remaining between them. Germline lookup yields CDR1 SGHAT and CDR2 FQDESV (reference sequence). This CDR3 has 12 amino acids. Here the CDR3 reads CASSLVGDEQYF. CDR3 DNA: TGTGCCAGCAGCTTAGTCGGGGACGAGCAGTACTTC.

The CDR3 DNA sequence: TGTGCCAGCAGCTTCCAGGGGGCGCGAGATGAAAAACTGTTTTTT. The encoded protein is CASSFQGARDEKLFF. The chain employs TRBV5-4 and TRBJ1-4; 8 bases fit TRBD1. CDR3 length equals 15 residues. Trimming took 2 bases from V and 6 from J; bases not matched to a gene: 6. Per germline, CDR1 SGHNT and CDR2 YYREEE (reference sequence). Using reference TRBV5-4 and TRBJ1-4 for the parts outside the CDR3, the full variable domain is ETGVTQSPTHLIKTRGQQVTLRCSSQSGHNTVSWYQQALGQGPQFIFQYYREEENGRGNFPPRFSGLQFPNYSSELNVNALELDDSALYLCASSFQGARDEKLFFGSGTQLSVL.

Here the CDR3 DNA reads TGTGCCAGCAGCGGACAGGTTCAGAACTATGGCTACACCTTC. It encodes CASSGQVQNYGYTF. This sequence joins TRBV7-9 and TRBJ1-2, with TRBD1 matching 7 bases. J lost 2 bases, V lost 5 bases, and 5 bases had no gene match. The CDR3 has 14 amino acids. CDR1 and CDR2 from the germline V gene are SEHNR and FQNEAQ (reference sequence).

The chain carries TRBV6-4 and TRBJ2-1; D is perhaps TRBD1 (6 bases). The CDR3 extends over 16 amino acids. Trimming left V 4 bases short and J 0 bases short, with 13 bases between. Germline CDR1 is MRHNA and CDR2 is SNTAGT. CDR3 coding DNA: TGTGCCAGCAGTGTACAGGGCCTTAGCTCCTACAATGAGCAGTTCTTC. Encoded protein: CASSVQGLSSYNEQFF.

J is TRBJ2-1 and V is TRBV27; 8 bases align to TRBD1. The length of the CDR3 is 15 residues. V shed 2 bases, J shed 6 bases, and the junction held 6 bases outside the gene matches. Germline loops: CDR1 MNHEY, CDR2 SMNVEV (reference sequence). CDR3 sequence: CASSLGQGAGNEQFF. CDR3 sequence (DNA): TGTGCCAGCAGTTTAGGACAGGGAGCAGGCAATGAGCAGTTCTTC.

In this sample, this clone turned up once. The DNA for the CDR3 is TGTGCCAGCAGCTGGGGACAGGGGAATCAGCCCCAGCATTTT. Translation gives CASSWGQGNQPQHF. The chain is built from TRBV5-5 and TRBJ1-5; the match to TRBD1 covers 10 bases. Germline V gene data show CDR1 as SGHKS and CDR2 as YYEKEE (reference sequence). The CDR3 spans 14 residues. V lost 3 bases to trimming and J lost 4 bases; unmatched junction nucleotides: 1.

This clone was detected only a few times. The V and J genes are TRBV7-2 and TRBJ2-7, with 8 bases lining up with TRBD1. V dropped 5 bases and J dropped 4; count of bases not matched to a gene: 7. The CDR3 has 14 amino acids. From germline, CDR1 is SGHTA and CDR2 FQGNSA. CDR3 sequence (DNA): TGTGCCAGCAGCCCCCGTGACAGGGGATACGAGCAGTACTTC. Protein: CASSPRDRGYEQYF.

The CDR3 protein is CASTDPGGLNYGYTF. In DNA, the CDR3 is TGTGCCAGTACCGATCCGGGGGGACTAAACTATGGCTACACCTTC. This chain joins TRBV19 and TRBJ1-2; maybe TRBD1 (5 bases). Trimming cost V 7 bases and J 2 bases, with 17 bases left between them. The germline V gene encodes CDR1 LNHDA and CDR2 SQIVND (reference sequence). The CDR3 is made up of 15 amino acids. The full variable domain, completed using reference TRBV19 and TRBJ1-2, is DGGITQSPKYLFRKEGQNVTLSCEQNLNHDAMYWYRQDPGQGLRLIYYSQIVNDFQKGDIAEGYSVSREKKESFPLTVTSAQKNPTAFYLCASTDPGGLNYGYTFGSGTRLTVV.

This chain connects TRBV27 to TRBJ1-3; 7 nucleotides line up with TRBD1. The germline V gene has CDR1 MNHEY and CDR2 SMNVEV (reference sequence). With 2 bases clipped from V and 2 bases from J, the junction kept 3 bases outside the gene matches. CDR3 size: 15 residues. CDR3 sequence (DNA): TGTGCCAGCAGTTTAAGGCAGGGGGCTGGAAACACCATATATTTT. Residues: CASSLRQGAGNTIYF.

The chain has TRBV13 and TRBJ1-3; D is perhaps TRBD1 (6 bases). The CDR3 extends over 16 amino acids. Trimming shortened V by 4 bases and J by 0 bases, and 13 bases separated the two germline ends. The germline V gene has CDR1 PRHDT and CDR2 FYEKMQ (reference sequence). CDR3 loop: CASSSTSDSSGNTIYF. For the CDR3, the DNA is TGTGCCAGCAGCTCGACCTCGGACAGCTCTGGAAACACCATATATTTT.

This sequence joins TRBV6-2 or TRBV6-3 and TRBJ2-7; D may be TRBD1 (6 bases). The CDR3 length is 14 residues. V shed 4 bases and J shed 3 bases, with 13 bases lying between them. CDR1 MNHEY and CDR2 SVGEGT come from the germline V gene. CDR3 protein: CASSSSGQLYEQYF. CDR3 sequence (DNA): TGTGCCAGCAGTTCCTCGGGACAACTCTACGAGCAGTACTTC.

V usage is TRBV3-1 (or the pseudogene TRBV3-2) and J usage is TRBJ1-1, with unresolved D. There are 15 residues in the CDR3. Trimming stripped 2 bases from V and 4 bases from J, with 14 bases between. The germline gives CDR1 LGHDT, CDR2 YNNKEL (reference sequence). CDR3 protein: CASSQPGLLFTEAFF. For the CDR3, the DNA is TGTGCCAGCAGCCAACCCGGACTTTTATTCACTGAAGCTTTCTTT.

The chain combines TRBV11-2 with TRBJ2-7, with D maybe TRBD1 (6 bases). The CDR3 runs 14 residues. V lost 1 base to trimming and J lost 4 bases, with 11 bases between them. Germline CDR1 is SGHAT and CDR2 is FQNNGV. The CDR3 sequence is CASSLAQGRYEQYF. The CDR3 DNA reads TGTGCCAGCAGCTTAGCGCAGGGGAGATACGAGCAGTACTTC.

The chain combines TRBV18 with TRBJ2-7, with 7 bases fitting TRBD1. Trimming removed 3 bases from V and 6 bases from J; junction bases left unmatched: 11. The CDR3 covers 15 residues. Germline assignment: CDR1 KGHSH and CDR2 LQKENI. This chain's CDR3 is CASSPLVKGAGEQYF. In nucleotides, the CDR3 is TGTGCCAGCTCACCCCTGGTAAAGGGGGCGGGCGAGCAGTACTTC. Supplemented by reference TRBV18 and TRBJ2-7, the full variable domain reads NAGVMQNPRHLVRRRGQEARLRCSPMKGHSHVYWYRQLPEEGLKFMVYLQKENIIDESGMPKERFSAEFPKEGPSILRIQQVVRGDSAAYFCASSPLVKGAGEQYFGPGTRLTVT.

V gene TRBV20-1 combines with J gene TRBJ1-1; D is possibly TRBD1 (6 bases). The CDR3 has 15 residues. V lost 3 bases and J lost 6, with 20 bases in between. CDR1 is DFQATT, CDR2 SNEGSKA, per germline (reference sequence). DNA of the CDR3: TGCAGTGCTAGTCCACCCGCACAGGGAACCGCTGAAGCTTTCTTT. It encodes CSASPPAQGTAEAFF.

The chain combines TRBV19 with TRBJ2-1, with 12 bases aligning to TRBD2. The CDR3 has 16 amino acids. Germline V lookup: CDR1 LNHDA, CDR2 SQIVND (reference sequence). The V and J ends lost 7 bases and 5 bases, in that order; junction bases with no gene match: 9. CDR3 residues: CASKTSGGLFNNEQFF. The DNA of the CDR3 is TGTGCCAGTAAGACTAGCGGGGGCCTTTTTAACAATGAGCAGTTCTTC.

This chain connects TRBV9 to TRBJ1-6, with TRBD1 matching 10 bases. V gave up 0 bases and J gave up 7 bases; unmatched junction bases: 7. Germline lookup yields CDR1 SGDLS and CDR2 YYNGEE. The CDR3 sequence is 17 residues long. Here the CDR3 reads CASSVGQGARENSPLHF. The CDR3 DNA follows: TGTGCCAGCAGCGTAGGACAGGGGGCGAGGGAGAATTCACCCCTCCACTTT.

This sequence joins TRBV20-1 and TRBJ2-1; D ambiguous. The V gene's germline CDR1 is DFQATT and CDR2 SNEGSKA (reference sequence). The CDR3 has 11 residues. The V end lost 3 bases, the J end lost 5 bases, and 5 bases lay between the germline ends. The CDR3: CSASRNNEQFF. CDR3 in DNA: TGCAGTGCTAGCAGAAACAATGAGCAGTTCTTC.

This CDR3 reads CASSPRFGTSFSYEQYF. CDR3 DNA: TGTGCCAGCAGCCCAAGGTTCGGGACTAGCTTCTCCTACGAGCAGTACTTC. V and J are TRBV14 and TRBJ2-7; TRBD2 agrees at 9 bases. The CDR3 sequence is 17 residues long. CDR1 is SGHDN and CDR2 is FVKESK in the germline V gene. The trim removed 4 bases at V and 0 bases at J, leaving 10 bases unmatched.

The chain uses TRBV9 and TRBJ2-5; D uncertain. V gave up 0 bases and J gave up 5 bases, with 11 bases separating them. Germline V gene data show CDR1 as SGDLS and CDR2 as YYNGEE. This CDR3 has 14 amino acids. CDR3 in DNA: TGTGCCAGCAGCGTAGGGCTAATCGGGGAGACCCAGTACTTC. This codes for CASSVGLIGETQYF. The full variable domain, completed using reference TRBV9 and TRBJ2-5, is DSGVTQTPKHLITATGQRVTLRCSPRSGDLSVYWYQQSLDQGLQFLIQYYNGEERAKGNILERFSAQQFPDLHSELNLSSLELGDSALYFCASSVGLIGETQYFGPGTRLLVL.

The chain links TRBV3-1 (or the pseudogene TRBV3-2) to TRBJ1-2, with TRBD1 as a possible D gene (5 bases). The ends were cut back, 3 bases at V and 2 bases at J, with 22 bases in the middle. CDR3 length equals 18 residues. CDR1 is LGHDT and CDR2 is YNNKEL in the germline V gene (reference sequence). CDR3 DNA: TGTGCCAGCAGCCAGAACCCGACTTTGGGCAGACAGAACTATGGCTACACCTTC. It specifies CASSQNPTLGRQNYGYTF.

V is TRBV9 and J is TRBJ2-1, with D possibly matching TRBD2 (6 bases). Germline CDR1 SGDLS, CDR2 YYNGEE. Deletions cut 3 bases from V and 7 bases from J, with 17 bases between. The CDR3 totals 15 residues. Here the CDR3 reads CASSADVLATNEQFF. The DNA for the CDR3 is TGTGCCAGCAGCGCAGACGTTCTAGCGACGAATGAGCAGTTCTTC. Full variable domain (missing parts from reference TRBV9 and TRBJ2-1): DSGVTQTPKHLITATGQRVTLRCSPRSGDLSVYWYQQSLDQGLQFLIQYYNGEERAKGNILERFSAQQFPDLHSELNLSSLELGDSALYFCASSADVLATNEQFFGPGTRLTVL.

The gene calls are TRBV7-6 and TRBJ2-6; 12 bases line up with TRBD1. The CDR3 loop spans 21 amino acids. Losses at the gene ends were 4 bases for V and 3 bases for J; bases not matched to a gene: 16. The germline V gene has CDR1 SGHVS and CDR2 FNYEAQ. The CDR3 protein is CASSSAGRDRGRLIGANVLTF. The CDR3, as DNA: TGTGCCAGCAGCTCAGCAGGCCGGGACAGGGGGCGCCTCATTGGGGCCAACGTCCTGACTTTC.

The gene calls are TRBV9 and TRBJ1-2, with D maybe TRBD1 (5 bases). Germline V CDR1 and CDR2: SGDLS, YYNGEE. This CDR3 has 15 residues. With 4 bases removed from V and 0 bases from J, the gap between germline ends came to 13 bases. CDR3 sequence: CASSSQVTANYGYTF. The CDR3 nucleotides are TGTGCCAGCAGCTCACAGGTTACAGCTAACTATGGCTACACCTTC.

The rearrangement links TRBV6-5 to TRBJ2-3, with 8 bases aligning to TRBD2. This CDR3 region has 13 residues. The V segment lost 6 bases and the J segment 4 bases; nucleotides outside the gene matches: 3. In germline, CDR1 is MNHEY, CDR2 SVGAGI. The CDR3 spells CASSPGGADTQYF. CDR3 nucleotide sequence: TGTGCCAGCAGCCCCGGGGGGGCAGATACGCAGTATTTT.

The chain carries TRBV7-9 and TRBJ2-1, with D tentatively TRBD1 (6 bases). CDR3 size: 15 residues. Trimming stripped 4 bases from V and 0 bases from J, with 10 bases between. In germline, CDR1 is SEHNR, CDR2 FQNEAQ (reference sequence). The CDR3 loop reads CASSYRDSSYNEQFF. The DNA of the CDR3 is TGTGCCAGCAGCTACAGGGATTCCTCCTACAATGAGCAGTTCTTC.

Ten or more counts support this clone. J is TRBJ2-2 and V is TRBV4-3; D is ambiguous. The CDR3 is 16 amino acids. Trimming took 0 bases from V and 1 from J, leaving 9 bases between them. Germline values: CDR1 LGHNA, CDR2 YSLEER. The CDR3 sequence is CASSQDLGWNTGELFF. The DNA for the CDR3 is TGCGCCAGCAGCCAAGATTTGGGCTGGAACACCGGGGAGCTGTTTTTT.

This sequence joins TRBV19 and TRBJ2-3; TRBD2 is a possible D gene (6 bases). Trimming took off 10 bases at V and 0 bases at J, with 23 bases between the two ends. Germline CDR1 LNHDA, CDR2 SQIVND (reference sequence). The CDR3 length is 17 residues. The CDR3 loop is CATGRGARSASTDTQYF. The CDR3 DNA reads TGTGCCACGGGGCGGGGAGCCCGTAGTGCTAGCACAGATACGCAGTATTTT.

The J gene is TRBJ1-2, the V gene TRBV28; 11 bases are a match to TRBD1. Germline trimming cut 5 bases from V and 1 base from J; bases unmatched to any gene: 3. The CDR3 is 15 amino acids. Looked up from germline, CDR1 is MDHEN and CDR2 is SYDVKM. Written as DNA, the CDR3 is TGTGCCAGCAGTCCCGGGACAGGGGGTAACTATGGCTACACCTTC. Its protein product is CASSPGTGGNYGYTF.

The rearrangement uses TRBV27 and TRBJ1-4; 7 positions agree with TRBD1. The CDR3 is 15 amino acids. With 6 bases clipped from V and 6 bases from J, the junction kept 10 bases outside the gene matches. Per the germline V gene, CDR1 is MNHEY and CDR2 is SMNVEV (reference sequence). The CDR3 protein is CASSPLDRADEKLFF. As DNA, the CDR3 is TGTGCCAGCAGCCCCCTTGACAGGGCTGATGAAAAACTGTTTTTT.

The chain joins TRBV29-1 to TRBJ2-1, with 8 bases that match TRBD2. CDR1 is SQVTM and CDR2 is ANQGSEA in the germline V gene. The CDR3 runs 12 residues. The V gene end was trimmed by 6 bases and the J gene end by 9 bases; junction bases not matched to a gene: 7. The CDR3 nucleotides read TGCAGCGTAACGGGGGGGCGGAGTGAGCAGTTCTTC. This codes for CSVTGGRSEQFF.

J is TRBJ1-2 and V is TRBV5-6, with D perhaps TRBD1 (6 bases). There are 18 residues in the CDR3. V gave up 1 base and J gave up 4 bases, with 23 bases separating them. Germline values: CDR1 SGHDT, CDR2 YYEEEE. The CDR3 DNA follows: TGTGCCAGCAGCTTGCAGGGGACCGGCAGAACAGTTCTCTATGGCTACACCTTC. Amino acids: CASSLQGTGRTVLYGYTF. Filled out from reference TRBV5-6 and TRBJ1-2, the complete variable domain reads DAGVTQSPTHLIKTRGQQVTLRCSPKSGHDTVSWYQQALGQGPQFIFQYYEEEERQRGNFPDRFSGHQFPNYSSELNVNALLLGDSALYLCASSLQGTGRTVLYGYTFGSGTRLTVV.